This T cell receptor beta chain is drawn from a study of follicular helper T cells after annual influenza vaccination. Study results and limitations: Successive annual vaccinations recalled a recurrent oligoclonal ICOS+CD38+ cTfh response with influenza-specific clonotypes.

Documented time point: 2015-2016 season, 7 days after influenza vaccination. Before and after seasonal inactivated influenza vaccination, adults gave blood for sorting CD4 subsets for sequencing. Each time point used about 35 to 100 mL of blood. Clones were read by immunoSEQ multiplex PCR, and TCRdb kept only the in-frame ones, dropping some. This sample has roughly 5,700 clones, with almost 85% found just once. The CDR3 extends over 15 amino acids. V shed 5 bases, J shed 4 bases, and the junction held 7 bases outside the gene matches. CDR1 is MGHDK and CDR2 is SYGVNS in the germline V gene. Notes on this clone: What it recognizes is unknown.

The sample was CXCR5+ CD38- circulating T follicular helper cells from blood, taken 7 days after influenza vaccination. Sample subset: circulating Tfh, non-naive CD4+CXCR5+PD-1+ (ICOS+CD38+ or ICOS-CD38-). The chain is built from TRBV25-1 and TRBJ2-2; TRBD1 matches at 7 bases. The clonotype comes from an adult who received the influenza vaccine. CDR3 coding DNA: TGTGCCAGCAGTAGAGGGACAGAGCGCACCGGGGAGCTGTTTTTT. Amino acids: CASSRGTERTGELFF.